These 29 T cell receptor beta chains share one sample of origin, sequenced in a study of T-cell reconstitution after alpha-beta-depleted transplantation in children. Unique molecular identifiers were built into the TCRbeta library. TCRdb processed the PCR reads anew with MiXCR; each CDR3 protein has one entry. The profile covers approximately 82,000 distinct CDR3 sequences, with about 16% appearing a single time and 20% taken by the ten largest. The sequenced sample was PBMCs, mostly from graft donor cells, obtained 180 days after TCRalphabeta/CD19-depleted stem cell transplant. These receptors originate from a male patient aged 2 to 10 who had a stem cell transplant for acute lymphoblastic leukemia, so the T cells may come from the graft donor.

This chain joins TRBV5-1 and TRBJ2-5; TRBD1 aligns across 8 bases. Germline lookup yields CDR1 SGHRS and CDR2 YFSETQ. There are 15 residues in the CDR3. J gave up 5 bases and V 0 bases, and 6 bases lay outside the gene matches. The CDR3 is CASSLAQGAEETQYF. CDR3 coding DNA: TGCGCCAGCAGCTTGGCCCAGGGGGCGGAGGAGACCCAGTACTTC.

The sample holds many counts of this clonotype. V and J are TRBV29-1 and TRBJ2-7, with D uncertain. Germline CDR1 is SQVTM and CDR2 is ANQGSEA. With 5 bases removed from V and 6 bases from J, the gap between germline ends came to 2 bases. The CDR3 has 8 residues. In DNA form, the CDR3 reads TGCAGCGTTTGCGAGCAGTACTTC. It yields the protein CSVCEQYF.

This clonotype was seen a few times. The CDR3 here is CASSLGWGPYGYTF. The CDR3 nucleotides are TGTGCCAGCAGCTTAGGATGGGGTCCCTATGGCTACACCTTC. The chain joins TRBV7-2 to TRBJ1-2, with unresolved D. Germline CDR1 reads SGHTA; CDR2 reads FQGNSA. The CDR3 has 14 residues. Deletions cut 1 base from V and 4 bases from J, with 10 bases between.

The chain combines TRBV27 with TRBJ1-1; D gene uncertain. Looked up from germline, CDR1 is MNHEY and CDR2 is SMNVEV (reference sequence). The germline V and J ends were trimmed by 4 bases and 1 base, with 13 bases remaining between them. The CDR3 covers 15 residues. The DNA for the CDR3 is TGTGCCAGCAGTTGGACGGCCAACCAGAACACTGAAGCTTTCTTT. This gives the protein CASSWTANQNTEAFF.

The CDR3, as DNA: TGTGCCAGCAGCTCCGAGGACCTCTGGGCCCTCTTACATGGCTACACCTTC. Residues: CASSSEDLWALLHGYTF. This chain links TRBV7-2 with TRBJ1-2, with unresolved D. The CDR3 contains 17 residues. Deletions cut 4 bases from V and 6 bases from J, with 24 bases between. The V gene's germline CDR1 is SGHTA and CDR2 FQGNSA. The full variable domain, completed using reference TRBV7-2 and TRBJ1-2, is GAGVSQSPSNKVTEKGKDVELRCDPISGHTALYWYRQSLGQGLEFLIYFQGNSAPDKSGLPSDRFSAERTGGSVSTLTIQRTQQEDSAVYLCASSSEDLWALLHGYTFGSGTRLTVV.

This clonotype was seen ten or more times. The V call is TRBV20-1, the J call TRBJ2-3; possibly TRBD1 for D (5 bases). CDR1 and CDR2 (germline): DFQATT, SNEGSKA (reference sequence). The ends were cut back, 5 bases at V and 1 base at J, with 10 bases in the middle. The CDR3 is made up of 13 amino acids. The CDR3 nucleotides are TGCAGTGCTTATCAGGGCCGCACAGATACGCAGTATTTT. Protein sequence: CSAYQGRTDTQYF.

V gene TRBV28 combines with J gene TRBJ1-1; TRBD1 aligns across 8 bases. This CDR3 has 14 amino acids. The V segment lost 3 bases and the J segment 3 bases; nucleotides outside the gene matches: 3. CDR1 is MDHEN and CDR2 is SYDVKM in the germline V gene. The chain's CDR3 is CASSLDRVYTEAFF. In nucleotides, the CDR3 is TGTGCCAGCAGTTTGGACAGGGTCTACACTGAAGCTTTCTTT.

This clonotype was counted between two and nine times. This chain uses TRBV10-1 with TRBJ2-7, with 11 bases lining up with TRBD2. Germline CDR1 reads WNHNN; CDR2 reads SYGVQD (reference sequence). Trimming at V came to 5 bases and at J to 1 base, leaving 10 bases not matched to a gene. CDR3 size: 17 residues. The DNA for the CDR3 is TGCGCCAGCAGTCAAACCGGGACTAGCGGACCTTCCTACGAGCAGTACTTC. Encoded protein: CASSQTGTSGPSYEQYF.

The CDR3 DNA reads TGCGCCAGCAGTGAGTCGACAAGAGGCAATCAGCCCCAGCATTTT. This gives the protein CASSESTRGNQPQHF. The chain carries TRBV10-2 and TRBJ1-5; D is ambiguous. The V gene lost 0 bases and the J gene lost 2 bases, with 8 bases spanning the gap. Germline CDR1 WSHSY, CDR2 SAAADI. The CDR3 spans 15 residues.

The chain recombines TRBV7-8 with TRBJ2-1; unclear D gene. The germline V gene has CDR1 SGHVS and CDR2 FQNEAQ. V lost 3 bases, J lost 4 bases, and 13 bases lay in between. The CDR3 has 15 residues. CDR3 in DNA: TGTGCCAGCAGCTTCGAGGCAGTTATTTACAATGAGCAGTTCTTC. This sequence encodes CASSFEAVIYNEQFF.

There are a few counts of this clonotype. The chain is built from TRBV7-8 and TRBJ1-1, with 7 nucleotides matching TRBD1. V lost 6 bases, J lost 5 bases, and 6 bases stayed unmatched. Germline V gene data show CDR1 as SGHVS and CDR2 as FQNEAQ. CDR3 length: 13 amino acids. The CDR3 sequence is CASRLPQGTEAFF. The CDR3 bases are TGTGCCAGCAGACTCCCACAGGGGACTGAAGCTTTCTTT.

There are a few counts of this clonotype. The chain is built from TRBV27 and TRBJ1-2, with 9 bases fitting TRBD1. Germline V gene sequence: CDR1 MNHEY, CDR2 SMNVEV (reference sequence). V gave up 0 bases and J gave up 2 bases; unmatched junction bases: 4. The CDR3 is made up of 16 amino acids. CDR3: CASSLSSGQGNYGYTF. Here the CDR3 DNA reads TGTGCCAGCAGTTTATCGTCGGGACAGGGAAACTATGGCTACACCTTC.

In its sample, this clonotype was seen a few times. The CDR3 DNA reads TGCAGCGTTGGGTGGGCCAATAATTCACCCCTCCACTTT. It is translated as CSVGWANNSPLHF. The V gene is TRBV29-1, the J gene TRBJ1-6; no reliable D call. The CDR3 runs to 13 residues. Trimming left V 4 bases short and J 5 bases short, with 9 bases between. Per germline, CDR1 SQVTM and CDR2 ANQGSEA.

The rearrangement uses TRBV6-9 and TRBJ2-5; D is unclear. There are 15 residues in the CDR3. Germline CDR1 is MNHGY and CDR2 is SVAAGI. V was pared by 2 bases and J by 4 bases, with 14 bases between. The CDR3, as DNA: TGTGCCAGCAGTTATATCGGAATACGGGTAGAGACCCAGTACTTC. It codes for CASSYIGIRVETQYF.

The rearrangement links TRBV7-2 to TRBJ2-5, with 9 bases that match TRBD2. The germline CDR1 and CDR2 sequences are SGHTA and FQGNSA. The CDR3 runs 17 residues. Trimming at V came to 3 bases and at J to 5 bases, leaving 13 bases not matched to a gene. CDR3 coding DNA: TGTGCCAGCAGCTTTATCCTCTTGGCGGGGGGGCTTGAGACCCAGTACTTC. Amino acids: CASSFILLAGGLETQYF.

This clonotype was seen a few times. The rearrangement uses TRBV20-1 and TRBJ2-7, with D possibly matching TRBD1 (6 bases). Germline V CDR1 and CDR2: DFQATT, SNEGSKA (reference sequence). V lost 3 bases and J lost 1, with 10 bases in between. This CDR3 spans 13 amino acids. Written as DNA, the CDR3 is TGCAGTGCTAGCCCCAGGGGATCCTACGAGCAGTACTTC. It specifies CSASPRGSYEQYF.

V usage is TRBV12-3 or TRBV12-4 and J usage is TRBJ2-5; 8 nucleotides line up with TRBD2. The CDR3 loop spans 14 amino acids. V gave up 8 bases and J gave up 5 bases; unmatched junction bases: 10. CDR3 nucleotides: TGTGCCAGCTTCCGGGGGGGGGCCCGGGAGACCCAGTACTTC. Protein: CASFRGGARETQYF.

The genes are TRBV5-1 and TRBJ2-7; 7 nucleotides line up with TRBD2. The CDR3 runs 13 residues. Germline trimming cut 4 bases from V and 2 bases from J; bases unmatched to any gene: 3. Germline V gene lookup returns CDR1 SGHRS and CDR2 YFSETQ. The CDR3 DNA reads as TGCGCCAGCAGCGCCGGGACTACCTACGAGCAGTACTTC. Translated: CASSAGTTYEQYF.

This clonotype was counted a few times. The V gene is TRBV6-1, the J gene TRBJ1-5; 10 nucleotides match TRBD1. This CDR3 is 16 amino acids long. V dropped 4 bases and J dropped 1; count of bases not matched to a gene: 4. Germline V gives CDR1 MNHNS, CDR2 SASEGT. The CDR3 sequence: CASSGRDRGSNQPQHF. The CDR3 DNA follows: TGTGCCAGCAGTGGTCGGGACAGGGGCAGCAATCAGCCCCAGCATTTT.

Only a few counts were recorded for this clonotype. The chain combines TRBV20-1 with TRBJ2-3, with 10 bases fitting TRBD2. V was clipped by 6 bases and J by 6 bases; unmatched bases: 6. The CDR3 extends over 13 amino acids. Per the germline V gene, CDR1 is DFQATT and CDR2 is SNEGSKA (reference sequence). The CDR3 reads CSAERGGRDTQYF. CDR3 nucleotides: TGCAGTGCCGAGCGGGGGGGCCGGGATACGCAGTATTTT.

J is TRBJ2-1 and V is TRBV20-1, with D tentatively TRBD1 or TRBD2 (6 bases each). In germline, CDR1 is DFQATT, CDR2 SNEGSKA (reference sequence). This CDR3 contains 16 residues. V dropped 5 bases and J dropped 1 base, with 18 bases sitting between them. The CDR3 nucleotides read TGCAGTGCTTGGCGGCTTGGGGGGCTGTCCTACAATGAGCAGTTCTTC. Amino acids: CSAWRLGGLSYNEQFF.

The chain uses TRBV12-3 or TRBV12-4 and TRBJ2-3; the D gene is possibly TRBD2 (7 bases). The CDR3 sequence is 15 residues long. V lost 4 bases to trimming and J lost 5 bases, with 16 bases between them. The CDR3 DNA sequence: TGTGCCAGCAGTTCCAACGGGGGGCCTGGAGATACGCAGTATTTT. It encodes CASSSNGGPGDTQYF.

This clonotype was observed a handful of times. The CDR3 reads CASSPKEGGRTSPLHF. Here the CDR3 DNA reads TGTGCCAGCAGCCCGAAGGAGGGGGGTCGTACTTCACCCCTCCACTTT. The chain joins TRBV7-9 to TRBJ1-6; TRBD1 might be the D (6 bases). CDR3 length: 16 residues. Trimming removed 5 bases at V and 9 bases at J, with 20 bases between. Germline V lookup: CDR1 SEHNR, CDR2 FQNEAQ (reference sequence).

The V call is TRBV27, the J call TRBJ2-2; possible D gene TRBD2, 5 bases. The germline CDR1 and CDR2 sequences are MNHEY and SMNVEV (reference sequence). The V and J ends lost 5 bases and 0 bases respectively, with 16 bases between them. The CDR3 spans 17 residues. The CDR3 coding sequence is TGTGCCAGCAGTCCAGACCCTAGCAGCGCGAACACCGGGGAGCTGTTTTTT. Its protein product is CASSPDPSSANTGELFF.

This clonotype was picked up a small number of times. This chain joins TRBV2 and TRBJ2-2, with D perhaps matching TRBD1 (6 bases). CDR3 length equals 15 residues. Between the trimmed V and J ends, which lost 6 bases and 2 bases, there was a span of 13 bases. The germline CDR1 and CDR2 sequences are SNHLY and FYNNEI. In DNA form, the CDR3 reads TGTGCCAGCAGCCCCCAGGGGACAAACACCGGGGAGCTGTTTTTT. Translated: CASSPQGTNTGELFF. Full variable domain (outside the CDR3, taken from reference TRBV2 and TRBJ2-2): EPEVTQTPSHQVTQMGQEVILRCVPISNHLYFYWYRQILGQKVEFLVSFYNNEISEKSEIFDDQFSVERPDGSNFTLKIRSTKLEDSAMYFCASSPQGTNTGELFFGEGSRLTVL.

J is TRBJ2-5 and V is TRBV12-3 or TRBV12-4; D is tentatively TRBD1 or TRBD2 (5 bases each). The V gene lost 6 bases and the J gene lost 7 bases, with 18 bases spanning the gap. The length of the CDR3 is 14 residues. In nucleotides, the CDR3 is TGTGCCAGCAGCCCCGGGACCGTCTTGGGGACCCAGTACTTC. Translating it yields CASSPGTVLGTQYF.

The chain recombines TRBV5-8 with TRBJ2-1; D is perhaps TRBD2 (5 bases). Per the germline V gene, CDR1 is SGHTS and CDR2 is YDEGEE. The V end lost 0 bases, the J end lost 0 bases, and 13 bases lay between the germline ends. CDR3 length: 17 residues. Here the CDR3 DNA reads TGTGCCAGCAGCTTGGGAGTCGGGGATCTCTCCTACAATGAGCAGTTCTTC. This encodes CASSLGVGDLSYNEQFF.

The sample holds a few counts of this clonotype. V and J are TRBV5-1 and TRBJ1-1; TRBD1 matches at 8 bases. The V gene end was trimmed by 2 bases and the J gene end by 6 bases; junction bases not matched to a gene: 9. The CDR3 runs 15 residues. Germline V CDR1 and CDR2: SGHRS, YFSETQ. The CDR3 DNA follows: TGCGCCAGCAGCTTAAACCGGGACAGGAGGTCTGAAGCTTTCTTT. Amino acid sequence: CASSLNRDRRSEAFF.

V usage is TRBV12-3 or TRBV12-4 and J usage is TRBJ2-5; 11 nucleotides line up with TRBD2. Unmatched junction bases numbered 23, after V lost 5 bases and J lost 6 bases. This CDR3 has 20 residues. CDR3: CASSPIPPTSGGAHRQTQYF. The CDR3 DNA sequence: TGTGCCAGCAGTCCAATCCCCCCCACTAGCGGGGGCGCACATCGACAGACCCAGTACTTC.